Below are 6 T cell receptor beta chains sequenced from a single sample in a study of technical replicates of blood from several donors. Some clones are missing from TCRdb's copy, which holds only in-frame ones; the method was immunoSEQ multiplex PCR. The profile shows 76,000 or so clones, roughly 90% of them singletons. Specimen: T cells isolated from PBMCs. Source of these receptors: a human donor in good health.

This rearrangement joins TRBV20-1 to TRBJ2-1; maybe TRBD2 (5 bases). The length of the CDR3 is 11 residues. The germline V gene encodes CDR1 DFQATT and CDR2 SNEGSKA (reference sequence). Trimming took off 4 bases at V and 12 bases at J, with 13 bases between the two ends. CDR3 DNA sequence: TGCAGTGCTATTGGCGGCGCGGGGCAGTTCTTC. Translating gives CSAIGGAGQFF.

This sequence joins TRBV6-5 and TRBJ2-4, with a tentative D call TRBD1 (6 bases). Looked up from germline, CDR1 is MNHEY and CDR2 is SVGAGI. Trimming removed 4 bases from V and 6 bases from J, with 19 bases in between. The CDR3 totals 16 residues. DNA for the CDR3: TGTGCCAGCAGTTTTCATAAACCCGGGACAACAAACATTCAGTACTTC. This sequence encodes CASSFHKPGTTNIQYF.

This clone was observed a handful of times. V is TRBV5-1 and J is TRBJ2-1, with D possibly matching TRBD2 (5 bases). CDR1 and CDR2 (germline): SGHRS, YFSETQ. This CDR3 has 11 residues. The V end was cut by 5 bases, the J end by 9 bases, with 9 bases between. The CDR3 is CASRYSVEQFF. CDR3 coding DNA: TGCGCCAGCAGGTATAGCGTTGAGCAGTTCTTC.

The CDR3 nucleotides are TGCAGTGCTATCCCGCAAGAGACCCAGTACTTC. Residues: CSAIPQETQYF. The chain employs TRBV20-1 and TRBJ2-5; D is undetermined. The CDR3 loop spans 11 amino acids. Germline V gene sequence: CDR1 DFQATT, CDR2 SNEGSKA (reference sequence). Trimming cost V 4 bases and J 2 bases, with 5 bases left between them.

The V gene is TRBV7-6, the J gene TRBJ2-5; D might be TRBD1 (6 bases). V shed 1 base and J shed 0 bases, with 9 bases lying between them. The CDR3 spans 15 residues. Germline V gives CDR1 SGHVS, CDR2 FNYEAQ. The DNA for the CDR3 is TGTGCCAGCAGCTTAGGGGGGCTGTACCAAGAGACCCAGTACTTC. Amino acid sequence: CASSLGGLYQETQYF.

This chain connects TRBV5-6 to TRBJ2-1, with a possible D match to TRBD2 (6 bases). The V end was cut by 2 bases, the J end by 0 bases, with 9 bases between. CDR1 is SGHDT and CDR2 is YYEEEE in the germline V gene. CDR3 length: 15 amino acids. The CDR3 DNA sequence: TGTGCCAGCAGCTTAGGACTAAGCTCCTACAATGAGCAGTTCTTC. Translating it yields CASSLGLSSYNEQFF.